These T cell receptor beta chains were read from a single sample in a study of blood T cell repertoires in COVID-19. Produced via immunoSEQ multiplex PCR; TCRdb's table is partial and in-frame only. The table has roughly 250,000 clones, about 88% seen once. The material sequenced was peripheral blood. The receptors were gathered from a woman aged 40-49 years who had recovered from COVID-19. The conserved cysteine and the conserved F or W are not part of the CDR3 here. The order of the fields is J gene, V gene, CDR3 protein.

TRBJ2-1	TRBV4-2	ASSQDGDSGRVYSYNEQF
TRBJ2-1	TRBV20-1	SASLLRSYNEQF
TRBJ2-3	TRBV6-2/TRBV6-3	ASSLGTSGADTQY
TRBJ2-7	TRBV9	ASSVDQGYEQY
TRBJ1-5	TRBV6-2/TRBV6-3	ASSPRDRSNQPQH
TRBJ2-1	TRBV6-2/TRBV6-3	ASSSFLGTGAPARYNEQF
TRBJ1-2	TRBV6-5	ASSYAGPGYT
TRBJ1-1	TRBV27	ASRGTGMNTEAF
TRBJ1-5	TRBV7-9	ASSFEGDYNQPQH
TRBJ2-7	TRBV7-2	ASSSTGTSGYEQY
TRBJ2-3	TRBV6-5	ASRSGLGQHTQY
TRBJ2-7	TRBV19	ASSIIRDSVYEQY
TRBJ2-3	TRBV6-2/TRBV6-3	ASSHIRTSGSTDTQY
TRBJ1-4	TRBV29-1	SVRLGEKLF
TRBJ1-2	TRBV19	ASSILDPGVSGYT
TRBJ2-7	TRBV27	ASRRQGYEQY
TRBJ1-6	TRBV7-9	ASSASGNSPLH
TRBJ1-6	TRBV7-9	ASSSGGTYNSPLH
TRBJ2-1	TRBV7-8	ASSQLDIYNEQF
TRBJ1-2	TRBV5-1	ASAPGGQNYGYT
TRBJ2-5	TRBV11-3	ASSLGGAQETQY
TRBJ2-7	TRBV29-1	SVEPQGSLPGEQY
TRBJ2-1	TRBV7-8	ASSLEGQYNEQF
TRBJ2-1	TRBV19	ASSIFHGTSAHNEQF
TRBJ2-5	TRBV7-9	ASSLGVAGETQY
TRBJ2-3	TRBV7-3	ASSSSGSTDTQY
TRBJ1-2	TRBV5-1	ASSPTGTGVNYGYT
TRBJ1-5	TRBV6-2/TRBV6-3	ASSYGGTAGQPQH
TRBJ2-1	TRBV9	ASSVGGGSGFSYNEQF
TRBJ1-2	TRBV11-2	ASSSLQGNLPTNYGYT
TRBJ1-2	TRBV6-6	ASSPTGDYGYT
TRBJ2-3	TRBV7-9	ASSSGIQPTDTQY
TRBJ1-5	TRBV4-1	ASSQDGMGQPYQPQH
TRBJ1-1	TRBV19	ASSIAKGYGTEAF
TRBJ2-4	TRBV5-1	ASSLRSRIAKNIQY
TRBJ2-4	TRBV30	AWSSGGNIQY